This T cell receptor (beta chain) was identified during a study of CD8 T cells in ankylosing spondylitis. For TCR beta, libraries came from quantitative 5'-RACE with molecular barcodes. MiXCR, run by TCRdb on the 5' RACE reads, gives a single entry per CDR3 protein. Of 300,000 to 400,000 distinct CDR3 sequences detected, 14% to 15% appear once; the ten largest clones hold 1.1%. The CDR3 totals 15 residues. Germline loops: CDR1 SGHVS, CDR2 FQNEAQ. V shed 0 bases and J 4 bases; nucleotides not matched to a gene: 5. Comment on this clonotype: Its antigen is unknown.

Study conclusions and caveats: The clones that were linked to disease were reported to be significantly enriched in matched synovial fluid samples from ankylosing spondylitis patients. Prior work had noted some motif variants in reactive arthritis blood and synovial fluid. Typical of ankylosing spondylitis blood, it appeared, was a TCR beta motif of eight highly homologous variants.

This sequence originates from a male donor with ankylosing spondylitis or in good health (not recorded which). The sequencing input was blood, either unsorted or a sorted T cell fraction (not recorded which). The chain joins TRBV7-8 to TRBJ1-2, with TRBD1 matching 7 bases. The CDR3: CASSLAPRGFYGYTF. CDR3 nucleotide sequence: TGTGCCAGCAGCTTAGCTCCCAGGGGGTTCTATGGCTACACCTTC.